A single TCR beta chain is shown here with its context. Its target is unknown. This sample stems from a study of cytomegalovirus exposure and HLA in healthy donors. Study in general: Among the 350 to 500 donors who were genotyped, 81% fell in the genetic ancestry cluster that is associated with self-reported Caucasian donors. Study-level findings and limits: Reportedly, a later analysis found an Asian-associated ancestry cluster had fewer N-insertions than the roughly 630-donor mean. A list of about 180 TCR beta chains associated with cytomegalovirus was given. Near-uniform donor sequencing depth was presumed by presence/absence analyses.

CDR1 is SGHAT, CDR2 FQNNGV, per germline. V was pared by 6 bases and J by 0 bases, with 12 bases between. The CDR3 is 15 amino acids. PCR amplification relied on 60 Vbeta primers (plus 13 Jbeta primers). Clones were sequenced by immunoSEQ multiplex PCR, and TCRdb holds only the in-frame ones, with some missing. The sample shows 100,000 to 150,000 clones, 60% to 80% of them seen only once. The clonotype was recovered from a male donor in good health and CMV-seronegative. The chain recombines TRBV11-2 with TRBJ2-1, with D possibly TRBD2 on 5 matching bases. The sequencing input was PBMCs. CDR3 DNA sequence: TGTGCCAGCAGTTCGGATGGGAGCTCCTACAATGAGCAGTTCTTC. This sequence encodes CASSSDGSSYNEQFF.